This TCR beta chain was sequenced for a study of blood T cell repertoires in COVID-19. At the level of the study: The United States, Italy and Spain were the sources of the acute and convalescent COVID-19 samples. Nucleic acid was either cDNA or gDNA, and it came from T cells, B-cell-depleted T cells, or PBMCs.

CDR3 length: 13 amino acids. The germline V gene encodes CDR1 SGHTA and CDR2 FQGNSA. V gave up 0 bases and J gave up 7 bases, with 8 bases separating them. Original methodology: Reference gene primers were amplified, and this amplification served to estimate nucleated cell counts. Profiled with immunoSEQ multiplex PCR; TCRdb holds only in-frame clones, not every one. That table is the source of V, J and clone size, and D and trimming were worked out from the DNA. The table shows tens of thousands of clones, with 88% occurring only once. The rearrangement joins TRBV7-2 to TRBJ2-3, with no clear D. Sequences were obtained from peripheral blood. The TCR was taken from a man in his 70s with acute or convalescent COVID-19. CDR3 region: CASSLASKNTQYF. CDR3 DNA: TGTGCCAGCAGCTTAGCCTCTAAGAATACGCAGTATTTT.